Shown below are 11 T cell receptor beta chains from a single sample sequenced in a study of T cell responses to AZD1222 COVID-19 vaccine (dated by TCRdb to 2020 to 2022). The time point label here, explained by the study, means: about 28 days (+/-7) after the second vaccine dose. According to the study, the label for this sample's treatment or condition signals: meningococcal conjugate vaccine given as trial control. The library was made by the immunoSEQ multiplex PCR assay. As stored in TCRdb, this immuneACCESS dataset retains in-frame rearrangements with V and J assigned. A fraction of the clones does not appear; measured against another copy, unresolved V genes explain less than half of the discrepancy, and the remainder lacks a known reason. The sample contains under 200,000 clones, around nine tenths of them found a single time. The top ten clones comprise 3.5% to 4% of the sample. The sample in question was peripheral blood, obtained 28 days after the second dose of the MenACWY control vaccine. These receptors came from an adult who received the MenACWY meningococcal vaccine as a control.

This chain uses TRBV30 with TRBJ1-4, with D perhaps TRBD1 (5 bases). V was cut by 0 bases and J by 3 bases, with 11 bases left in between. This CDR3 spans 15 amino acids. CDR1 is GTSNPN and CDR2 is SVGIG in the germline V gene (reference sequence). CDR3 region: CAWSVPGGPNEKLFF. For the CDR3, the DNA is TGTGCCTGGAGTGTACCGGGGGGTCCTAATGAAAAACTGTTTTTT. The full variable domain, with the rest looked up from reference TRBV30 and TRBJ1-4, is SQTIHQWPATLVQPVGSPLSLECTVEGTSNPNLYWYRQAAGRGLQLLFYSVGIGQISSEVPQNLSASRPQDRQFILSSKKLLLSDSGFYLCAWSVPGGPNEKLFFGSGTQLSVL.

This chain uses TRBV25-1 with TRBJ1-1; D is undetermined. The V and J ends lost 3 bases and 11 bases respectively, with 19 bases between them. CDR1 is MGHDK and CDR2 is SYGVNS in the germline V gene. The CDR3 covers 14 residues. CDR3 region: CASSDVKALPMAFF. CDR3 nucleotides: TGTGCCAGCAGTGACGTTAAGGCCCTCCCGATGGCTTTCTTT.

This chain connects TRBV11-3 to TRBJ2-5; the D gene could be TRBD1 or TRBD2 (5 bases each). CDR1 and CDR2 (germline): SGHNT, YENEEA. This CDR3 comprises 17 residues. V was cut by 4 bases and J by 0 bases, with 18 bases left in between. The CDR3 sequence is CASSSRWAGDDQETQYF. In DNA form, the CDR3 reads TGTGCCAGCAGCTCCAGATGGGCCGGGGACGACCAAGAGACCCAGTACTTC. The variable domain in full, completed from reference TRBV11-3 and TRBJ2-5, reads EAGVVQSPRYKIIEKKQPVAFWCNPISGHNTLYWYLQNLGQGPELLIRYENEEAVDDSQLPKDRFSAERLKGVDSTLKIQPAELGDSAVYLCASSSRWAGDDQETQYFGPGTRLLVL.

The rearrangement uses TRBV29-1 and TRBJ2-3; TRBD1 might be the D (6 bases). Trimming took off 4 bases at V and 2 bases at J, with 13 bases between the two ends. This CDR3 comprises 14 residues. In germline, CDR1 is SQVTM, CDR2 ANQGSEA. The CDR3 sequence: CSVGRTASTDTQYF. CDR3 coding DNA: TGCAGCGTTGGGAGGACAGCCTCCACAGATACGCAGTATTTT.

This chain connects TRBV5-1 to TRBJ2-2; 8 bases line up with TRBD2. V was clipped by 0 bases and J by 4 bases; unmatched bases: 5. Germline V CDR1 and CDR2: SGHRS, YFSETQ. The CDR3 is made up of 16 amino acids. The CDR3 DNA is TGCGCCAGCAGCTTGGGTGGAGCGGGAGTCACCGGGGAGCTGTTTTTT. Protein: CASSLGGAGVTGELFF.

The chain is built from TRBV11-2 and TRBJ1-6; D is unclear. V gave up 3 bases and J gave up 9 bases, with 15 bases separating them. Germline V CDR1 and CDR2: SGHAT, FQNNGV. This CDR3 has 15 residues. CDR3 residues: CASSLGTHGVSPLHF. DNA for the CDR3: TGTGCCAGCAGCTTGGGAACACACGGGGTTTCACCCCTCCACTTT.

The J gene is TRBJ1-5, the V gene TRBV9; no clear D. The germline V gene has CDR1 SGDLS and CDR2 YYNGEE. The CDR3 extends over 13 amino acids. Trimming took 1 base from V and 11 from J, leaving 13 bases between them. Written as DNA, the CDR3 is TGTGCCAGCAGCGTAAGTGGCCGGGGAGCCCAGCATTTT. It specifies CASSVSGRGAQHF. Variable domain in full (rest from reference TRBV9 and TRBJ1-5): DSGVTQTPKHLITATGQRVTLRCSPRSGDLSVYWYQQSLDQGLQFLIQYYNGEERAKGNILERFSAQQFPDLHSELNLSSLELGDSALYFCASSVSGRGAQHFGDGTRLSIL.

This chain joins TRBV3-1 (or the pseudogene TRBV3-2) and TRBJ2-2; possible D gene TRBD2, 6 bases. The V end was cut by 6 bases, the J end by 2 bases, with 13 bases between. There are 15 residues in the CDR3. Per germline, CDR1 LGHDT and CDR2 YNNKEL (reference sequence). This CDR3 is CASSNIAVNTGELFF. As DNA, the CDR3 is TGTGCCAGCAGTAATATAGCGGTTAACACCGGGGAGCTGTTTTTT.

The CDR3 loop is CASSQDTTGSSYNSPLHF. The CDR3 DNA follows: TGCGCCAGCAGCCAAGATACGACAGGGAGCTCCTATAATTCACCCCTCCACTTT. The chain couples TRBV4-1 to TRBJ1-6, with 7 positions matching TRBD1. The CDR3 is 18 amino acids. Unmatched junction bases numbered 5, after V lost 0 bases and J lost 0 bases. The germline V gene has CDR1 MGHRA and CDR2 YSYEKL.

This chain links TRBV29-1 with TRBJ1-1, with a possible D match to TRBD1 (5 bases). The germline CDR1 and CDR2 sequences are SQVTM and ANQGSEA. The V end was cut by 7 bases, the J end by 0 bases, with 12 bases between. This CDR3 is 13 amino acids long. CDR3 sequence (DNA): TGCAGCGCTCAAGAGGGGATGAACACTGAAGCTTTCTTT. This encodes CSAQEGMNTEAFF.

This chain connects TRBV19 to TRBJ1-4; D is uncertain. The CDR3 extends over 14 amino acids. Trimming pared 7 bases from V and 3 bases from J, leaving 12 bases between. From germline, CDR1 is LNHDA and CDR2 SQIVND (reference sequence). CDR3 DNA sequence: TGTGCCAGTAAGGCGGGAATATCTAATGAAAAACTGTTTTTT. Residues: CASKAGISNEKLFF.